The 18 T cell receptor beta chains below all came from one sample that was sequenced in a study of cytomegalovirus exposure and HLA in healthy donors. 13 Jbeta primers and 60 Vbeta primers were used for the PCR. Assay: immunoSEQ multiplex PCR; the TCRdb copy retains only in-frame clones and omits some. The repertoire holds about 98,000 clones, with less than 85% as singletons. The specimen was PBMCs. These receptors were obtained from a male donor in good health and CMV-seronegative.

The chain is built from TRBV5-1 and TRBJ1-4, with 8 bases identical to TRBD1. This CDR3 contains 16 residues. Per the germline V gene, CDR1 is SGHRS and CDR2 is YFSETQ. J lost 5 bases, V lost 4 bases, and 10 bases had no gene match. The CDR3 region has the DNA TGCGCCAGCAGCCTTAATCCGGGACAGGCGAATGAAAAACTGTTTTTT. Residues: CASSLNPGQANEKLFF.

For the CDR3, the DNA is TGTGCCAGCGGGCCAGCAGTTGCAGGCTACGAGCAGTACTTC. It codes for CASGPAVAGYEQYF. The chain couples TRBV25-1 to TRBJ2-7, with D unclear. Germline V gene data show CDR1 as MGHDK and CDR2 as SYGVNS. V lost 8 bases and J 3 bases, leaving 17 bases between the germline ends. The CDR3 spans 14 residues.

The sample holds a few counts of this clone. This chain joins TRBV30 and TRBJ1-1; tentative D call: TRBD1 (5 bases). V lost 0 bases and J 0 bases, leaving 17 bases between the germline ends. The CDR3 runs 17 residues. Looked up from germline, CDR1 is GTSNPN and CDR2 is SVGIG (reference sequence). For the CDR3, the DNA is TGTGCCTGGAGTGTAGTACAGGCCGGGGGTATGAACACTGAAGCTTTCTTT. Its protein product is CAWSVVQAGGMNTEAFF.

This chain links TRBV6-6 with TRBJ2-7; TRBD2 aligns across 7 bases. Germline assignment: CDR1 MNHNY and CDR2 SVGAGI (reference sequence). The CDR3 has 16 amino acids. The junction had 12 bases not matched to a gene; V was cut back by 7 bases and J by 0 bases. CDR3 sequence: CASNRWVAGRSYEQYF. As DNA, the CDR3 is TGTGCCAGCAACCGATGGGTAGCGGGTCGCTCCTACGAGCAGTACTTC.

This clone was observed a few times. The chain is built from TRBV4-3 and TRBJ2-5, with 13 bases identical to TRBD2. The DNA end lines up better with TRBJ2-7; the J call may be wrong. The CDR3 covers 16 residues. Germline values: CDR1 LGHNA, CDR2 YSLEER. CDR3 coding DNA: TGCGCCAGCAGCCTGGGACTAGCGGGGAGCTCCTACGAGCAGTACTTC. The encoded protein is CASSLGLAGSSYEQYF.

The chain joins TRBV27 to TRBJ1-2; maybe TRBD1 (5 bases). V shed 2 bases and J shed 8 bases, with 12 bases lying between them. The CDR3 contains 13 residues. Germline loops: CDR1 MNHEY, CDR2 SMNVEV (reference sequence). The DNA for the CDR3 is TGTGCCAGCAGTTTAGAGGGGAGGGGAGGCTACACCTTC. Its protein is CASSLEGRGGYTF.

This chain links TRBV14 with TRBJ1-1; D ambiguous. Germline V gives CDR1 SGHDN, CDR2 FVKESK. The V end was cut by 0 bases, the J end by 4 bases, with 6 bases between. This CDR3 region has 13 residues. The chain's CDR3 is CASSQERSTEAFF. DNA for the CDR3: TGTGCCAGCAGCCAAGAAAGGAGCACTGAAGCTTTCTTT.

The V call is TRBV5-8, the J call TRBJ1-3; the match to TRBD1 covers 11 bases. Germline CDR1 reads SGHTS; CDR2 reads YDEGEE. The CDR3 runs 16 residues. With V trimmed by 1 base and J by 3 bases, 3 bases remained unmatched. The CDR3, as DNA: TGTGCCAGCAGCTTGTTGGGACAGGGGGTTGGAAACACCATATATTTT. Its protein is CASSLLGQGVGNTIYF.

The chain has TRBV7-9 and TRBJ2-7; tentative D call: TRBD1 (5 bases). The CDR3 has 14 residues. Trimming shortened V by 5 bases and J by 0 bases, and 11 bases separated the two germline ends. Germline assignment: CDR1 SEHNR and CDR2 FQNEAQ (reference sequence). The CDR3 DNA sequence: TGTGCCAGCAGCGGTAGACAGCGCTCCTACGAGCAGTACTTC. Amino acids: CASSGRQRSYEQYF.

The V gene is TRBV6-5, the J gene TRBJ1-2; 8 positions match TRBD1. Germline V gives CDR1 MNHEY, CDR2 SVGAGI. The trim removed 10 bases at V and 7 bases at J, leaving 11 bases unmatched. The CDR3 sequence is 13 residues long. The CDR3: CATLPQGASGYTF. The CDR3 nucleotides read TGTGCCACCTTACCCCAGGGGGCGAGTGGCTACACCTTC.

J is TRBJ2-2 and V is TRBV7-3; TRBD1 aligns across 11 bases. The germline V gene has CDR1 SGHTA and CDR2 FQGTGA. This CDR3 is built from 14 residues. Trimming cost V 3 bases and J 6 bases; bases outside gene matches: 0. The CDR3 DNA reads TGTGCCAGCAGCTTGGACAGGGGGCCCGGGGAGCTGTTTTTT. Amino acid sequence: CASSLDRGPGELFF.

This clone was recorded at least ten times. The V call is TRBV10-3, the J call TRBJ1-1, with 7 bases lining up with TRBD1. The ends lost 11 bases at V and 1 base at J; junction bases unmatched: 10. Germline CDR1 and CDR2: ENHRY and SYGVKD. CDR3 length: 14 amino acids. CDR3 nucleotides: TGTGCCGCGACGACCGGGACAGAGAACACTGAAGCTTTCTTT. Amino acids: CAATTGTENTEAFF.

The chain uses TRBV28 and TRBJ2-7; 8 nucleotides agree with TRBD1. CDR1 is MDHEN and CDR2 is SYDVKM in the germline V gene. The J segment lost 7 bases and the V segment lost 6 bases, leaving 14 bases of the junction unmatched. The CDR3 length is 15 residues. This CDR3 is CASSPGQAFMGEQYF. The CDR3 DNA sequence: TGTGCCAGCAGCCCGGGACAGGCTTTTATGGGGGAGCAGTACTTC.

The V gene is TRBV7-3, the J gene TRBJ2-2, with D maybe TRBD2 (6 bases). In germline, CDR1 is SGHTA, CDR2 FQGTGA. The V and J ends lost 6 bases and 6 bases respectively, with 14 bases between them. The length of the CDR3 is 14 residues. In DNA, the CDR3 is TGTGCCAGCAGAAGGGTATCGGGGGCCGGGGAGCTGTTTTTT. The encoded protein is CASRRVSGAGELFF. The full variable domain, with the rest looked up from reference TRBV7-3 and TRBJ2-2, is GAGVSQTPSNKVTEKGKYVELRCDPISGHTALYWYRQSLGQGPEFLIYFQGTGAADDSGLPNDRFFAVRPEGSVSTLKIQRTERGDSAVYLCASRRVSGAGELFFGEGSRLTVL.

The chain couples TRBV19 to TRBJ2-3; 10 positions agree with TRBD1. The CDR3 is 17 amino acids. V lost 5 bases, J lost 2 bases, and 10 bases stayed unmatched. Germline V CDR1 and CDR2: LNHDA, SQIVND (reference sequence). The CDR3 DNA follows: TGTGCCAGTAGTGCACGACAGGGGGCTCGGGCCACAGATACGCAGTATTTT. Translating it yields CASSARQGARATDTQYF.

The chain carries TRBV5-1 and TRBJ2-1, with D possibly TRBD1 on 6 matching bases. Trimming shortened V by 4 bases and J by 5 bases, and 22 bases separated the two germline ends. From germline, CDR1 is SGHRS and CDR2 YFSETQ. The CDR3 length is 17 residues. The CDR3 protein is CASSPRSLQGAHNEQFF. The DNA of the CDR3 is TGCGCCAGCAGCCCCAGGTCTTTACAGGGTGCCCACAATGAGCAGTTCTTC.

V usage is TRBV6-4 and J usage is TRBJ1-2; D remains unclear. This CDR3 contains 12 residues. The V gene's germline CDR1 is MRHNA and CDR2 SNTAGT. Trimming cost V 6 bases and J 8 bases, with 13 bases left between them. The CDR3 DNA follows: TGTGCCAGCAGCAGAGAGGGCTTCGGCTACACCTTC. Translation: CASSREGFGYTF.

This chain connects TRBV5-6 to TRBJ2-2; 8 bases agree with TRBD1. Germline values: CDR1 SGHDT, CDR2 YYEEEE. The CDR3 contains 15 residues. V shed 4 bases and J 6 bases; nucleotides not matched to a gene: 8. CDR3 nucleotide sequence: TGTGCCAGCAGCCCCCTGACAGGGGTCCCCGGGGAGCTGTTTTTT. Its translation: CASSPLTGVPGELFF.